What follows are 3 T cell receptor beta chains derived from one specimen sequenced in a study of cytomegalovirus exposure and HLA in healthy donors. Sequenced by immunoSEQ multiplex PCR; TCRdb stores in-frame clones only, minus some. Among 95,000 to 150,000 clones, over 85% were seen once, and the ten largest hold about 1.9%. The specimen sequenced was PBMCs. The receptor set was obtained from a woman under 30 in good health and CMV-seronegative.

This clone was observed once. Other DNA sequences in the sample encode the same CDR3. The rearrangement uses TRBV9 and TRBJ2-7, with TRBD2 matching 12 bases. Losses at the gene ends were 4 bases for V and 1 base for J; bases not matched to a gene: 6. CDR3 length: 16 residues. Looked up from germline, CDR1 is SGDLS and CDR2 is YYNGEE. This chain's CDR3 is CASSPRGLAGSYEQYF. The CDR3 DNA reads TGTGCCAGCAGCCCCCGTGGACTAGCGGGATCCTACGAGCAGTACTTC. Full variable domain (remainder filled in from reference TRBV9 and TRBJ2-7): DSGVTQTPKHLITATGQRVTLRCSPRSGDLSVYWYQQSLDQGLQFLIQYYNGEERAKGNILERFSAQQFPDLHSELNLSSLELGDSALYFCASSPRGLAGSYEQYFGPGTRLTVT.

This clone was recorded once. V usage is TRBV9 and J usage is TRBJ2-7; D call uncertain. V lost 0 bases and J 3 bases, leaving 10 bases between the germline ends. Germline V CDR1 and CDR2: SGDLS, YYNGEE. This CDR3 has 14 residues. Here the CDR3 DNA reads TGTGCCAGCAGCGTAGGGTATGACTTCTACGAGCAGTACTTC. It codes for CASSVGYDFYEQYF.

The chain joins TRBV5-4 to TRBJ2-7; tentative D call: TRBD1 (6 bases). V lost 3 bases and J lost 5, with 15 bases in between. The CDR3 has 14 residues. Germline V gene data show CDR1 as SGHNT and CDR2 as YYREEE (reference sequence). The CDR3 nucleotides are TGTGCCAGCAGCTCACCCGGCAGGGGAGACGAGCAGTACTTC. This sequence encodes CASSSPGRGDEQYF.